The next 32 T cell receptor beta chains were all read from a single sample in a study of a mutant IDH1 vaccine in newly diagnosed glioma. Indicated time point: baseline, week 1 (first vaccination visit). Sample treatment: pre-vaccination baseline after standard-of-care therapy. The repertoire was sequenced with immunoSEQ multiplex PCR; TCRdb's copy has only in-frame clones and lacks some. The sample consists of 99,000 or so clones, 85% to 90% of them appearing once. The sequences come from PBMCs, collected from a glioma patient treated with radiotherapy, temozolomide or both. These receptors all stem from a woman aged 45-65 years with glioma.

CDR3 sequence reads: CASSLRQGESEQFF. The CDR3 DNA is TGCGCCAGCAGCTTAAGACAGGGGGAGAGTGAGCAGTTCTTC. The chain is built from TRBV5-1 and TRBJ2-1, with TRBD1 matching over 9 bases. CDR1 and CDR2 (germline): SGHRS, YFSETQ. The CDR3 contains 14 residues. Trimming removed 2 bases from V and 9 bases from J; junction bases left unmatched: 6.

The J gene is TRBJ2-1, the V gene TRBV5-1, with 8 bases that match TRBD2. Per the germline V gene, CDR1 is SGHRS and CDR2 is YFSETQ. This CDR3 comprises 15 residues. Trimming removed 4 bases from V and 7 bases from J; junction bases left unmatched: 10. CDR3 sequence: CASSQGAGVANEQFF. As DNA, the CDR3 is TGCGCCAGCAGCCAGGGAGCGGGAGTTGCAAATGAGCAGTTCTTC.

V usage is TRBV28 and J usage is TRBJ2-4, with TRBD1 matching over 10 bases. The ends lost 5 bases at V and 1 base at J; junction bases unmatched: 11. CDR1 MDHEN and CDR2 SYDVKM come from the germline V gene. This CDR3 is built from 18 residues. The CDR3 DNA reads as TGTGCCAGCAGTCGACAGGGGGCGGTTGGGAAGGCCAAAAACATTCAGTACTTC. It encodes CASSRQGAVGKAKNIQYF.

V gene TRBV27 combines with J gene TRBJ2-7; the D gene is possibly TRBD1 (6 bases). V lost 8 bases and J 4 bases, leaving 12 bases between the germline ends. Germline CDR1 MNHEY, CDR2 SMNVEV (reference sequence). CDR3 length: 12 amino acids. Written as DNA, the CDR3 is TGTGCCAGCCAGGGGACGAGGTACGAGCAGTACTTC. Its protein is CASQGTRYEQYF.

The chain carries TRBV7-2 and TRBJ2-3; tentative D call: TRBD2 (6 bases). Trimming removed 5 bases from V and 2 bases from J, with 17 bases in between. The CDR3 covers 16 residues. Germline lookup yields CDR1 SGHTA and CDR2 FQGNSA. The CDR3 sequence: CASSRRLGTPTDTQYF. The CDR3 bases are TGTGCCAGCAGCCGTCGTCTCGGGACTCCCACAGATACGCAGTATTTT.

The chain has TRBV7-9 and TRBJ1-4; 9 positions agree with TRBD1. The length of the CDR3 is 15 residues. Germline V gene sequence: CDR1 SEHNR, CDR2 FQNEAQ (reference sequence). V lost 5 bases and J lost 8; bases outside the gene matches: 9. The DNA of the CDR3 is TGTGCCAGCAGCCCGACACAGGGGGCAGGGGAAAAACTGTTTTTT. The encoded protein is CASSPTQGAGEKLFF.

The chain couples TRBV9 to TRBJ1-1; D is uncertain. Trimming left V 0 bases short and J 3 bases short, with 6 bases between. Germline lookup yields CDR1 SGDLS and CDR2 YYNGEE. The CDR3 contains 13 residues. As DNA, the CDR3 is TGTGCCAGCAGCGTAGTAGTCGACACTGAAGCTTTCTTT. Its translation is CASSVVVDTEAFF.

This clone is a singleton in its sample. The rearrangement uses TRBV19 and TRBJ2-1; 9 positions agree with TRBD2. Germline V lookup: CDR1 LNHDA, CDR2 SQIVND (reference sequence). The V and J ends lost 3 bases and 0 bases, in that order; junction bases with no gene match: 15. The CDR3 has 20 amino acids. CDR3 coding DNA: TGTGCCAGTAGTATTGGGGCCTTCCGCAGCGGGAGGATCTCCTACAATGAGCAGTTCTTC. Translating it yields CASSIGAFRSGRISYNEQFF.

The chain is built from TRBV9 and TRBJ1-1, with no clear D. The CDR3 has 12 amino acids. V was trimmed by 5 bases and J by 0 bases, leaving 5 bases between them. From germline, CDR1 is SGDLS and CDR2 YYNGEE. The CDR3 is CASSDLNTEAFF. Written as DNA, the CDR3 is TGTGCCAGCAGTGACTTGAACACTGAAGCTTTCTTT.

V usage is TRBV28 and J usage is TRBJ1-5; 9 positions agree with TRBD1. Germline CDR1 is MDHEN and CDR2 is SYDVKM. The CDR3 spans 21 residues. J was trimmed by 2 bases and V by 6 bases; bases with no gene match: 23. CDR3 residues: CASSPTSYRGPVEYGNQPQHF. DNA for the CDR3: TGTGCCAGCAGCCCAACTTCATACAGGGGGCCAGTGGAGTACGGCAATCAGCCCCAGCATTTT. The whole variable domain, remainder taken from reference TRBV28 and TRBJ1-5, is DVKVTQSSRYLVKRTGEKVFLECVQDMDHENMFWYRQDPGLGLRLIYFSYDVKMKEKGDIPEGYSVSREKKERFSLILESASTNQTSMYLCASSPTSYRGPVEYGNQPQHFGDGTRLSIL.

In its sample, this clone was seen a few times. The chain has TRBV27 and TRBJ1-2; no clear D. Per the germline V gene, CDR1 is MNHEY and CDR2 is SMNVEV (reference sequence). The length of the CDR3 is 13 residues. V lost 2 bases to trimming and J lost 1 base, with 5 bases between them. The CDR3 DNA follows: TGTGCCAGCAGTTTAGCGGGTAACTATGGCTACACCTTC. As protein: CASSLAGNYGYTF.

The chain couples TRBV18 to TRBJ2-5, with D possibly being TRBD1 (5 bases). Germline assignment: CDR1 KGHSH and CDR2 LQKENI. This CDR3 is built from 15 residues. The V and J ends lost 4 bases and 5 bases respectively, with 17 bases between them. CDR3 sequence reads: CASSLAGISRETQYF. In nucleotides, the CDR3 is TGTGCCAGCTCACTGGCAGGGATATCCCGGGAGACCCAGTACTTC.

The chain is built from TRBV19 and TRBJ1-4; 7 nucleotides match TRBD1. The CDR3 loop spans 15 amino acids. The J segment lost 4 bases and the V segment lost 5 bases, leaving 7 bases of the junction unmatched. Germline lookup yields CDR1 LNHDA and CDR2 SQIVND (reference sequence). This CDR3 is CASSGTGQINEKLFF. CDR3 bases: TGTGCCAGTAGTGGAACGGGACAGATTAATGAAAAACTGTTTTTT.

CDR3 sequence (DNA): TGTGCCACGTGGGGTATTAATGAAAAACTGTTTTTT. Protein: CATWGINEKLFF. The chain combines TRBV28 with TRBJ1-4, with unresolved D. Germline CDR1 is MDHEN and CDR2 is SYDVKM. V dropped 10 bases and J dropped 4 bases, with 10 bases sitting between them. This CDR3 is 12 amino acids long.

The chain links TRBV7-9 to TRBJ2-1, with D possibly being TRBD1 (5 bases). Trimming took 6 bases from V and 9 from J, leaving 12 bases between them. Germline V gives CDR1 SEHNR, CDR2 FQNEAQ (reference sequence). The CDR3 runs to 12 residues. The CDR3 region is CASSTQGSEQFF. CDR3 nucleotides: TGTGCCAGCAGTACTCAGGGCAGTGAGCAGTTCTTC.

The chain couples TRBV6-5 to TRBJ1-4; TRBD1 matches at 9 bases. V dropped 4 bases and J dropped 8; count of bases not matched to a gene: 5. The CDR3 has 14 residues. Germline V gives CDR1 MNHEY, CDR2 SVGAGI. The CDR3 region has the DNA TGTGCCAGCAGTTCGGACAGGGGTGGAGAAAAACTGTTTTTT. This codes for CASSSDRGGEKLFF.

In this sample, this clone turned up a few times. The rearrangement uses TRBV27 and TRBJ2-7; D possibly corresponds to TRBD2 (6 bases). The CDR3 contains 14 residues. Trimming left V 2 bases short and J 6 bases short, with 14 bases between. From germline, CDR1 is MNHEY and CDR2 SMNVEV (reference sequence). CDR3 sequence reads: CASSLNGGGGEQYF. DNA for the CDR3: TGTGCCAGCAGTTTAAACGGGGGAGGAGGCGAGCAGTACTTC.

The rearrangement uses TRBV28 and TRBJ2-2; 10 bases are shared with TRBD1. J lost 4 bases, V lost 6 bases, and 5 bases had no gene match. This CDR3 comprises 15 residues. Germline CDR1 and CDR2: MDHEN and SYDVKM. The CDR3: CASRRTGGITGELFF. The CDR3 bases are TGTGCCAGCAGACGGACAGGGGGAATCACCGGGGAGCTGTTTTTT.

For this clone: Relative to the germline gene, one junction end is altered; a read error may explain this. J is TRBJ2-3 and V is TRBV15; tentatively, D is TRBD1 (5 bases). CDR1 LNHNV and CDR2 YYDKDF come from the germline V gene (reference sequence). This CDR3 has 17 amino acids. CDR3 coding DNA: TGTGCCGCCAGTCTCGGGCAGGGCGCGGTGGACACAGATACGCAGTATTTT. Its protein is CAASLGQGAVDTDTQYF.

The chain carries TRBV6-1 and TRBJ2-6; TRBD1 agrees at 7 bases. Losses at the gene ends were 1 base for V and 0 bases for J; bases not matched to a gene: 3. The germline V gene has CDR1 MNHNS and CDR2 SASEGT. The length of the CDR3 is 17 residues. The CDR3 spells CASSEGAGGSGANVLTF. The CDR3 region has the DNA TGTGCCAGCAGTGAAGGTGCAGGGGGCTCTGGGGCCAACGTCCTGACTTTC.

This clone was found a few times. The rearrangement links TRBV4-1 to TRBJ1-2; D call uncertain. The germline V gene has CDR1 MGHRA and CDR2 YSYEKL. This CDR3 contains 12 residues. The germline V and J ends were trimmed by 1 base and 7 bases, with 7 bases remaining between them. The CDR3 sequence: CASSQVSGGYTF. In DNA, the CDR3 is TGCGCCAGCAGCCAAGTCAGTGGTGGCTACACCTTC.

This rearrangement joins TRBV7-9 to TRBJ2-1; D remains ambiguous. The CDR3 runs to 13 residues. Germline V gene lookup returns CDR1 SEHNR and CDR2 FQNEAQ (reference sequence). The V end lost 3 bases, the J end lost 4 bases, and 7 bases lay between the germline ends. The CDR3 DNA is TGTGCCAGCAGCTTCGACGGATACAATGAGCAGTTCTTC. It yields the protein CASSFDGYNEQFF.

This sequence joins TRBV7-9 and TRBJ2-7, with D maybe TRBD1 (5 bases). V lost 2 bases to trimming and J lost 2 bases, with 19 bases between them. CDR1 is SEHNR, CDR2 FQNEAQ, per germline (reference sequence). This CDR3 is 17 amino acids long. The CDR3 loop reads CASSLFERRRQTYEQYF. The DNA for the CDR3 is TGTGCCAGCAGCTTATTTGAGAGGCGGCGACAGACCTACGAGCAGTACTTC.

J is TRBJ2-6 and V is TRBV5-6, with 9 bases identical to TRBD2. CDR3 length: 17 residues. V was clipped by 1 base and J by 0 bases; unmatched bases: 2. Germline assignment: CDR1 SGHDT and CDR2 YYEEEE. The CDR3 sequence is CASSLRGRASGANVLTF. CDR3 sequence (DNA): TGTGCCAGCAGCTTGCGCGGGAGGGCCTCTGGGGCCAACGTCCTGACTTTC.

The chain joins TRBV7-6 to TRBJ2-1, with 7 bases that match TRBD1. The germline CDR1 and CDR2 sequences are SGHVS and FNYEAQ. V lost 1 base to trimming and J lost 16 bases; unmatched junction nucleotides: 7. This CDR3 spans 12 amino acids. The CDR3 loop is CASSLDEGARFF. The CDR3 region has the DNA TGTGCCAGCAGCTTAGACGAGGGGGCCCGTTTCTTC.

In its sample, this clone was seen a few times. This sequence joins TRBV7-8 and TRBJ2-1, with D possibly TRBD1 on 6 matching bases. V was clipped by 5 bases and J by 0 bases, with 11 bases between them. The CDR3 covers 15 residues. CDR1 is SGHVS and CDR2 is FQNEAQ in the germline V gene. The chain's CDR3 is CASSPYRVSYNEQFF. The CDR3 nucleotides read TGTGCCAGCAGCCCATACAGGGTCTCCTACAATGAGCAGTTCTTC.

The rearrangement joins TRBV28 to TRBJ1-5; 7 bases line up with TRBD1. J lost 2 bases, V lost 2 bases, and 0 bases had no gene match. Per the germline V gene, CDR1 is MDHEN and CDR2 is SYDVKM. The CDR3 sequence is 14 residues long. CDR3 nucleotides: TGTGCCAGCAGTTTAGGACAGGGCAATCAGCCCCAGCATTTT. As protein: CASSLGQGNQPQHF.

V is TRBV6-5 and J is TRBJ2-1; D is undetermined. V was clipped by 5 bases and J by 4 bases, with 9 bases between them. The CDR3 consists of 13 residues. The germline CDR1 and CDR2 sequences are MNHEY and SVGAGI. The CDR3 DNA reads as TGTGCCAGCAGTCGCGGAGAGTACAATGAGCAGTTCTTC. Translating gives CASSRGEYNEQFF.

The rearrangement links TRBV28 to TRBJ1-2; D is possibly TRBD1 (5 bases). CDR1 and CDR2 (germline): MDHEN, SYDVKM. V gave up 5 bases and J gave up 0 bases, with 19 bases separating them. The CDR3 has 17 amino acids. CDR3 nucleotide sequence: TGTGCCAGCAGTAAAGGGGAGACAGCATCCTCTAACTATGGCTACACCTTC. Encoded protein: CASSKGETASSNYGYTF.

The chain links TRBV18 to TRBJ2-1; 15 positions match TRBD2. The CDR3 runs 17 residues. J was trimmed by 3 bases and V by 5 bases; bases with no gene match: 5. Germline loops: CDR1 KGHSH, CDR2 LQKENI. The CDR3 DNA follows: TGTGCCAGCTCAAGTCCGGGACTAGCGGGGGGCTACAATGAGCAGTTCTTC. Its translation is CASSSPGLAGGYNEQFF. Variable domain in full (rest from reference TRBV18 and TRBJ2-1): NAGVMQNPRHLVRRRGQEARLRCSPMKGHSHVYWYRQLPEEGLKFMVYLQKENIIDESGMPKERFSAEFPKEGPSILRIQQVVRGDSAAYFCASSSPGLAGGYNEQFFGPGTRLTVL.

The V and J genes are TRBV28 and TRBJ1-2; TRBD1 agrees at 11 bases. Unmatched junction bases numbered 0, after V lost 8 bases and J lost 4 bases. The CDR3 is made up of 12 amino acids. Per germline, CDR1 MDHEN and CDR2 SYDVKM. CDR3 loop: CASGTGGYGYTF. CDR3 nucleotides: TGTGCCAGCGGGACAGGGGGCTATGGCTACACCTTC.

The chain employs TRBV27 and TRBJ1-5; unclear D gene. Per germline, CDR1 MNHEY and CDR2 SMNVEV (reference sequence). The V and J ends lost 1 base and 5 bases respectively, with 9 bases between them. The CDR3 has 14 amino acids. DNA for the CDR3: TGTGCCAGCAGTTTATATGACGGCTATCAGCCCCAGCATTTT. This encodes CASSLYDGYQPQHF.